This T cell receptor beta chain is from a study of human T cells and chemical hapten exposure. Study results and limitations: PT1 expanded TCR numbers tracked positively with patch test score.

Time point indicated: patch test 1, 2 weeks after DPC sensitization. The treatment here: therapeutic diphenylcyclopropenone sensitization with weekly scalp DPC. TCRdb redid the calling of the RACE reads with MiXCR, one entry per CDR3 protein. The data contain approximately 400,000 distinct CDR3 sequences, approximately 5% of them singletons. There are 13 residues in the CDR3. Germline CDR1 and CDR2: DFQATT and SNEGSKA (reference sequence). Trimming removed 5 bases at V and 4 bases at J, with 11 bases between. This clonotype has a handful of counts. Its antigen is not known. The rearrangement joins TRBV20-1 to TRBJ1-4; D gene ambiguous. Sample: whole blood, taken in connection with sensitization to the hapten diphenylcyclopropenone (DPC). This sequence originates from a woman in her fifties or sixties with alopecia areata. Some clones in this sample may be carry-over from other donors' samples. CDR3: CSAPQTNNEKLFF. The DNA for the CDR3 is TGCAGTGCTCCCCAGACGAATAATGAAAAACTGTTTTTT.